These T cell receptor beta chains were read from a single sample in a study of T cell responses to AZD1222 COVID-19 vaccine. Libraries were prepared by immunoSEQ multiplex PCR; TCRdb keeps only in-frame clonotypes and omits some of them. The data hold about 110,000 clones, with around 85% observed a single time. The material sequenced was peripheral blood, taken on day 0 of AZD1222 vaccination. Receptors were obtained from an adult in good health. CDR3s include the opening cysteine and the closing phenylalanine or tryptophan. Fields, in order: D gene, clone size, V gene, J gene, CDR3 DNA, CDR3 protein. The D gene is left open where the match is weak. Not all rows give a size; the values are once, few, many and, for expanded clones, a class.

d_call: TRBD2
clone_size: few
v_call: TRBV7-2
j_call: TRBJ2-3
cdr3_nt: TGTGCCAGCAGCTTGATCGGGAGGGCCTCAGGCACAGATACGCAGTATTTT
cdr3_aa: CASSLIGRASGTDTQYF

d_call: NA
clone_size: once
v_call: TRBV5-1
j_call: TRBJ1-5
cdr3_nt: TGCGCCAGCAGCCCCTCCGGACAGCAGCAGCCCCAGCATTTT
cdr3_aa: CASSPSGQQQPQHF

d_call: TRBD1
clone_size: NA
v_call: TRBV27
j_call: TRBJ2-3
cdr3_nt: TGTGCCAGCAGTTTCCGGACAGGAACTAGCACAGATACGCAGTATTTT
cdr3_aa: CASSFRTGTSTDTQYF

d_call: NA
clone_size: NA
v_call: TRBV15
j_call: TRBJ1-1
cdr3_nt: TGTGCCACCAGCAGAGATTACTTGAAGGGAGGGACTGAAGCTTTCTTT
cdr3_aa: CATSRDYLKGGTEAFF

d_call: TRBD1
clone_size: NA
v_call: TRBV30
j_call: TRBJ1-3
cdr3_nt: TGTGCCTGGAGTGTACCCAGGGGGCCAGGAAACACCATATATTTT
cdr3_aa: CAWSVPRGPGNTIYF

d_call: NA
clone_size: NA
v_call: TRBV5-1
j_call: TRBJ1-3
cdr3_nt: TGCGCCAGCAGCTCATACTCTGGAAACACCATATATTTT
cdr3_aa: CASSSYSGNTIYF

d_call: TRBD1
clone_size: NA
v_call: TRBV6-6
j_call: TRBJ1-5
cdr3_nt: TGTGCCAGCAGGGGGACAGGGGGCAATCAGCCCCAGCATTTT
cdr3_aa: CASRGTGGNQPQHF

d_call: TRBD1
clone_size: NA
v_call: TRBV25-1
j_call: TRBJ1-5
cdr3_nt: TGTGCCAGCAGCGGACAGGGCAATCAGCCCCAGCATTTT
cdr3_aa: CASSGQGNQPQHF

d_call: NA
clone_size: NA
v_call: TRBV7-2
j_call: TRBJ2-7
cdr3_nt: TGTGCCAGCAGCCCCTCGACCTCTTGGTCCGAGCAGTACTTC
cdr3_aa: CASSPSTSWSEQYF

d_call: NA
clone_size: few
v_call: TRBV18
j_call: TRBJ2-7
cdr3_nt: TGTGCCAGCTCACCGAGACAGAGCCTTAATTCCTACGAGCAGTACTTC
cdr3_aa: CASSPRQSLNSYEQYF

d_call: NA
clone_size: NA
v_call: TRBV28
j_call: TRBJ1-1
cdr3_nt: TGTGCCAGCAGTTCCCACTACCAGGGATTGGAGAACACTGAAGCTTTCTTT
cdr3_aa: CASSSHYQGLENTEAFF

d_call: NA
clone_size: NA
v_call: TRBV11-1
j_call: TRBJ2-1
cdr3_nt: TGTGCCAGCATCCCGCCGCGACAGAGTTACAATGAGCAGTTCTTC
cdr3_aa: CASIPPRQSYNEQFF

d_call: NA
clone_size: NA
v_call: TRBV6-5
j_call: TRBJ2-7
cdr3_nt: TGTGCCAGCCGGGACTCCTACGAGCAGTACTTC
cdr3_aa: CASRDSYEQYF

d_call: TRBD2
clone_size: NA
v_call: TRBV7-3
j_call: TRBJ2-1
cdr3_nt: TGTGCCAGCAGCCCCCAGGCGGGGGGGGCCAATGAGCAGTTCTTC
cdr3_aa: CASSPQAGGANEQFF

d_call: TRBD2
clone_size: NA
v_call: TRBV10-3
j_call: TRBJ2-7
cdr3_nt: TGTGCCATCAGTGCGAGAACCGGGACTAGCGGTTACGAGCAGTACTTC
cdr3_aa: CAISARTGTSGYEQYF

d_call: NA
clone_size: NA
v_call: TRBV4-3
j_call: TRBJ2-7
cdr3_nt: TGCGCCAGCAGCCAAGAGACACTAGCCTACGAGCAGTACTTC
cdr3_aa: CASSQETLAYEQYF

d_call: TRBD1
clone_size: NA
v_call: TRBV28
j_call: TRBJ2-7
cdr3_nt: TGTGCCAGCAGTTTTTCCCGGACAGGGACCTACGAGCAGTACTTC
cdr3_aa: CASSFSRTGTYEQYF

d_call: NA
clone_size: NA
v_call: TRBV27
j_call: TRBJ1-3
cdr3_nt: TGTGCCAGCGGCGGGGGCAGCTCTGGAAACACCATATATTTT
cdr3_aa: CASGGGSSGNTIYF

d_call: TRBD1
clone_size: NA
v_call: TRBV6-4
j_call: TRBJ1-2
cdr3_nt: TGTGCCAGCAGTGACTCGACAGGGGATCCTATTTCCTATGGCTACACCTTC
cdr3_aa: CASSDSTGDPISYGYTF

d_call: NA
clone_size: NA
v_call: TRBV6-5
j_call: TRBJ2-1
cdr3_nt: TGTGCCAGCAGACACCAAAGCTCCTACAATGAGCAGTTCTTC
cdr3_aa: CASRHQSSYNEQFF

d_call: NA
clone_size: NA
v_call: TRBV6-4
j_call: TRBJ2-2
cdr3_nt: TGTGCCAGCAGTGACTCGTTTAGCGAGACCACCGGGGAGCTGTTTTTT
cdr3_aa: CASSDSFSETTGELFF

d_call: NA
clone_size: NA
v_call: TRBV11-3
j_call: TRBJ2-3
cdr3_nt: TGTGCCAGCAGCCCCCGGGGGACGACAGATACGCAGTATTTT
cdr3_aa: CASSPRGTTDTQYF

d_call: TRBD2
clone_size: NA
v_call: TRBV9
j_call: TRBJ2-3
cdr3_nt: TGTGCCAGCAGCGTAGTTGGCGGGGGGCGGTCAGATACGCAGTATTTT
cdr3_aa: CASSVVGGGRSDTQYF

d_call: TRBD2
clone_size: NA
v_call: TRBV24-1
j_call: TRBJ2-1
cdr3_nt: TGTGCCACCAGTGATTTGGAAGCGGGGGCCTACAATGAGCAGTTCTTC
cdr3_aa: CATSDLEAGAYNEQFF